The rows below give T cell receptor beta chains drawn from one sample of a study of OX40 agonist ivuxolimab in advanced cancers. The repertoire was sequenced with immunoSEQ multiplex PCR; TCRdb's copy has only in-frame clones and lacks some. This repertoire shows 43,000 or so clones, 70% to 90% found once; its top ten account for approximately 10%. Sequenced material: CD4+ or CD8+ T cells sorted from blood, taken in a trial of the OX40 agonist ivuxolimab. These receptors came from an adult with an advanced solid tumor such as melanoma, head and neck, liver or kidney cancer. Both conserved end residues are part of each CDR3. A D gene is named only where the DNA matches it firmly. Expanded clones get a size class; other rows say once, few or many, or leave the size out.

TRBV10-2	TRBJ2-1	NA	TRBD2	CASSRGLAGDYNEQFF	TGCGCCAGCAGCCGGGGACTAGCGGGGGATTACAATGAGCAGTTCTTC
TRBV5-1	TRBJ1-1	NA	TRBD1	CASSFHRGPNAGTEAFF	TGCGCCAGCAGCTTTCACAGGGGGCCAAACGCCGGCACTGAAGCTTTCTTT
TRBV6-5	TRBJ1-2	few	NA	CASRGFDYGYTF	TGTGCCTCTCGGGGATTCGACTATGGCTACACCTTC
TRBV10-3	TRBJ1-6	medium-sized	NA	CATTPSAYNSPLHF	TGTGCCACAACACCGAGCGCCTATAATTCACCCCTCCACTTT
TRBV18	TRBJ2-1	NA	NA	CASSPEGTYNEQFF	TGTGCCAGCTCACCAGAGGGAACCTACAATGAGCAGTTCTTC
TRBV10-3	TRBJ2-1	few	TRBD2	CAISAEREFYNEQFF	TGTGCCATCAGTGCGGAGCGGGAGTTTTACAATGAGCAGTTCTTC
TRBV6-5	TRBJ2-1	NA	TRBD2	CASSYEAGVVNEQFF	TGTGCCAGCAGTTACGAAGCGGGGGTCGTCAATGAGCAGTTCTTC
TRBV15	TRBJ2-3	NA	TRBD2	CATSRDVSGKTDTQYF	TGTGCCACCAGCAGAGATGTTAGCGGGAAGACAGATACGCAGTATTTT
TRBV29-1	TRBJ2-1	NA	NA	CSVDWQIYNEQFF	TGCAGCGTTGATTGGCAGATCTACAATGAGCAGTTCTTC
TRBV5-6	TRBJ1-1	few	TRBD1	CASSIGTAEAFF	TGTGCCAGCAGCATCGGGACAGCTGAAGCTTTCTTT
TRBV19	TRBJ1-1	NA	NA	CASSTGEIEAFF	TGTGCCAGTAGTACGGGGGAGATTGAAGCTTTCTTT
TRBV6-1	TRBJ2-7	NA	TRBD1	CASSFDRGLRYEQYF	TGTGCCAGCAGTTTCGACAGGGGGCTTCGCTACGAGCAGTACTTC
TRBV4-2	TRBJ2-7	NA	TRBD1	CASKQTGTGDYEQYF	TGTGCCAGCAAACAAACCGGGACAGGGGACTACGAGCAGTACTTC
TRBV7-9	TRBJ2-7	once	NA	CASSLVGGEGYEQYF	TGTGCCAGCAGCTTAGTGGGGGGAGAGGGCTACGAGCAGTACTTC
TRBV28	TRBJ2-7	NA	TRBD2	CASSFSGGDYEQYF	TGTGCCAGCAGTTTTTCGGGGGGAGACTACGAGCAGTACTTC
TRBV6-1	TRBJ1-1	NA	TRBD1	CATHPRQGGFF	TGTGCCACTCACCCCAGACAGGGCGGTTTCTTT
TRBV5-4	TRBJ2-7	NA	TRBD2	CASSLSSGSYEQYF	TGTGCCAGCAGCTTAAGCAGCGGGAGCTACGAGCAGTACTTC
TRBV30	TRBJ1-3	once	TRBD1	CACLRGPGNTIYF	TGTGCCTGCTTAAGGGGGCCAGGAAACACCATATATTTT
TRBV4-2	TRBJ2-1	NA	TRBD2	CASSQGDYIGDEQFF	TGTGCCAGCAGCCAAGGGGACTATATTGGAGATGAGCAGTTCTTC
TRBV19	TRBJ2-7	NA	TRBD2	CASSLRGGYEQYF	TGTGCCAGTAGTCTTCGCGGGGGCTACGAGCAGTACTTC
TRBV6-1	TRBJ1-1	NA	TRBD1	CASAQDRGLEAFF	TGTGCCAGCGCTCAGGACAGGGGACTTGAAGCTTTCTTT
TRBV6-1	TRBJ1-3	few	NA	CAIATQGSPGNTIYF	TGTGCCATCGCCACACAGGGATCCCCTGGAAACACCATATATTTT
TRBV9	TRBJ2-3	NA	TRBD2	CASSPTSGGMNTQYF	TGTGCCAGCAGCCCCACTAGCGGGGGGATGAATACGCAGTATTTT
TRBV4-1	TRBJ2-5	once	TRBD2	CASSQGLAAQETQYF	TGCGCCAGCAGCCAAGGGCTAGCGGCACAAGAGACCCAGTACTTC
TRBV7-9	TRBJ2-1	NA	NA	CASSLEEGLSNEQFF	TGTGCCAGCAGCTTAGAAGAAGGACTTTCCAATGAGCAGTTCTTC
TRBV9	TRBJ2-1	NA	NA	CASSVGAGLGEQFF	TGTGCCAGCAGCGTAGGGGCGGGGTTGGGTGAGCAGTTCTTC
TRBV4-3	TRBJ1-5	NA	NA	CASSQDRGNQPQHF	TGCGCCAGCAGCCAAGACAGGGGAAATCAGCCCCAGCATTTT
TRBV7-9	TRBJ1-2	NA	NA	CASSLGSLYGYTF	TGTGCCAGCAGCTTGGGAAGTTTGTATGGCTACACCTTC
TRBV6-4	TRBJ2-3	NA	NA	CASSDLGATDTQYF	TGTGCCAGCAGTGACTTGGGGGCTACAGATACGCAGTATTTT
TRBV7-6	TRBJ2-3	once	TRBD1	CASSSYSYRGPGTDTQYF	TGTGCCAGCAGCTCCTACTCCTACAGGGGGCCGGGCACAGATACGCAGTATTTT
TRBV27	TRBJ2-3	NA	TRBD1	CASSSGTGRTDTQYF	TGTGCCAGCTCCTCCGGGACAGGGAGGACAGATACGCAGTATTTT
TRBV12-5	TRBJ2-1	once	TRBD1	CASGFPGQGPRGYNEQFF	TGTGCTAGTGGTTTTCCGGGACAGGGCCCTCGTGGTTACAATGAGCAGTTCTTC
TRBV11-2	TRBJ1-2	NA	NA	CASSSAGVRDTDGYTF	TGTGCCAGCAGCTCCGCCGGTGTCCGGGACACTGATGGCTACACCTTC
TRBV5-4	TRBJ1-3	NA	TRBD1	CASSTDRGTGNTIYF	TGTGCCAGCAGTACCGACAGGGGAACTGGAAACACCATATATTTT
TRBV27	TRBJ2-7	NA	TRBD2	CASSQQRERSHEQYF	TGTGCCAGCAGTCAACAGCGGGAGAGATCGCACGAGCAGTACTTC
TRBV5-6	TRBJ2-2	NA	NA	CASSFLLWEVTGELFF	TGTGCCAGCAGCTTTTTACTCTGGGAGGTCACCGGGGAGCTGTTTTTT
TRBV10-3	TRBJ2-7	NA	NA	CALGGPTASYEQYF	TGTGCTCTGGGGGGGCCCACCGCCTCCTACGAGCAGTACTTC
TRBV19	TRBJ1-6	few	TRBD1	CASKEGQGGNSPLHF	TGTGCCAGTAAAGAAGGACAGGGAGGTAATTCACCCCTCCACTTT
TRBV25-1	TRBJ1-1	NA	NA	CASSLSGGSTEAFF	TGTGCCAGCAGTCTATCTGGGGGATCCACTGAAGCTTTCTTT
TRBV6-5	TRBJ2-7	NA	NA	CASSLTRDEQYF	TGTGCCAGCAGTCTCACCCGGGATGAGCAGTACTTC
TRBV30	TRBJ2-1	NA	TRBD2	CACSGSSYNEQFF	TGTGCCTGTAGCGGGAGCTCCTACAATGAGCAGTTCTTC
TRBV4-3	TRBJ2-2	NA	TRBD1	CASRDRANTGELFF	TGCGCCAGCCGCGACAGGGCGAACACCGGGGAGCTGTTTTTT
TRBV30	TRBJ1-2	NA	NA	CAWSETGPSGYTF	TGTGCCTGGAGTGAAACAGGGCCCTCGGGCTACACCTTC
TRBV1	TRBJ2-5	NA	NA	CTSRPHRERETQYF	TGCACCAGCAGACCGCATCGGGAAAGAGAGACCCAGTACTTC
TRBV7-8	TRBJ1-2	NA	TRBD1	CASSPGQGSIAYGYTF	TGTGCCAGCAGCCCGGGACAGGGGAGTATCGCCTATGGCTACACCTTC
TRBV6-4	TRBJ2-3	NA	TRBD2	CASSWTSGTGDTQYF	TGTGCCAGCAGTTGGACTAGCGGGACTGGGGATACGCAGTATTTT
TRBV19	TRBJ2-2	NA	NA	CASSYRAGELFF	TGTGCCAGTAGTTATCGGGCCGGGGAGCTGTTTTTT
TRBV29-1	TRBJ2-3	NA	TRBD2	CSVLAGGPGDTQYF	TGCAGCGTCCTAGCGGGAGGGCCGGGAGATACGCAGTATTTT
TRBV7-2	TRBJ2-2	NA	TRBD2	CASSLASGVGRELFF	TGTGCCAGCAGCCTAGCTAGCGGGGTTGGCCGGGAGCTGTTTTTT
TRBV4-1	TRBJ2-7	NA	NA	CASSQESRSYEQYF	TGCGCCAGCAGCCAAGAATCGCGATCCTACGAGCAGTACTTC
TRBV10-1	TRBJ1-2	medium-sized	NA	CASSDRTRYNYGYTF	TGCGCCAGCAGTGACCGGACACGATATAACTATGGCTACACCTTC
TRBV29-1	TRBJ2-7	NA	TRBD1	CSVVRDSYEQYF	TGCAGCGTTGTAAGGGACAGCTACGAGCAGTACTTC
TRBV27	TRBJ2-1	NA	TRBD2	CASSYGLAEYNEQFF	TGTGCCAGCAGTTATGGACTAGCGGAATACAATGAGCAGTTCTTC